What follows are 11 T cell receptor beta chains derived from one specimen sequenced in a study of T cell responses to AZD1222 COVID-19 vaccine. Only in-frame clones appear in the TCRdb table, and some are missing; sequencing was by immunoSEQ multiplex PCR. The repertoire holds 150,000 to 200,000 clones, with roughly 94% as singletons. Sequenced here: peripheral blood, sampled on day 0 of AZD1222 vaccination. The source is an adult in good health.

The V and J genes are TRBV6-2 or TRBV6-3 and TRBJ2-7; TRBD1 is a possible D gene (6 bases). This CDR3 has 15 residues. V was pared by 6 bases and J by 0 bases, with 15 bases between. Per germline, CDR1 MNHEY and CDR2 SVGEGT. The CDR3 here is CASSHRDTLSYEQYF. As DNA, the CDR3 is TGTGCCAGCAGCCACCGGGACACCCTCTCCTACGAGCAGTACTTC.

The rearrangement uses TRBV30 and TRBJ1-2; possibly TRBD1 for D (6 bases). Trimming pared 5 bases from V and 8 bases from J, leaving 21 bases between. CDR1 and CDR2 (germline): GTSNPN, SVGIG (reference sequence). The CDR3 consists of 14 residues. The CDR3 reads CAWGQTRNPIGYTF. In DNA, the CDR3 is TGTGCCTGGGGACAGACCCGCAACCCTATCGGCTACACCTTC.

The J gene is TRBJ2-1, the V gene TRBV27, with TRBD2 matching over 7 bases. With 5 bases clipped from V and 5 bases from J, the junction kept 15 bases outside the gene matches. This CDR3 has 17 amino acids. Germline V CDR1 and CDR2: MNHEY, SMNVEV (reference sequence). The CDR3 DNA reads TGTGCCAGCAGTCCCCTTGGGGCGGGAGAACCCAACAATGAGCAGTTCTTC. As protein: CASSPLGAGEPNNEQFF.

Here the CDR3 DNA reads TGTGCCAGCAGCATGGAACGCGACAATGAGCAGTTCTTC. This encodes CASSMERDNEQFF. The chain carries TRBV7-8 and TRBJ2-1; D not certain. The length of the CDR3 is 13 residues. Germline V gives CDR1 SGHVS, CDR2 FQNEAQ. V was trimmed by 5 bases and J by 5 bases, leaving 10 bases between them.

This chain joins TRBV27 and TRBJ2-7; 9 nucleotides align to TRBD1. Trimming removed 8 bases from V and 4 bases from J; junction bases left unmatched: 9. CDR3 length: 14 amino acids. Germline V gene lookup returns CDR1 MNHEY and CDR2 SMNVEV (reference sequence). The CDR3 spells CASSVDRGFYEQYF. The CDR3 nucleotides read TGTGCCAGCTCTGTCGACAGGGGGTTTTACGAGCAGTACTTC.

The chain uses TRBV4-1 and TRBJ2-7; D may be TRBD1 (5 bases). The CDR3 is 15 residues long. The germline V and J ends were trimmed by 3 bases and 2 bases, with 14 bases remaining between them. Germline CDR1 MGHRA, CDR2 YSYEKL. The CDR3 loop is CASSQFPGPTYEQYF. CDR3 DNA: TGCGCCAGCAGCCAGTTTCCAGGGCCAACCTACGAGCAGTACTTC.

The chain joins TRBV5-8 to TRBJ1-2; no definite D call. The CDR3 covers 13 residues. With 5 bases removed from V and 4 bases from J, the gap between germline ends came to 12 bases. In germline, CDR1 is SGHTS, CDR2 YDEGEE. The CDR3 nucleotides are TGTGCCAGCAGTTTGACATACCCCTATGGCTACACCTTC. It encodes CASSLTYPYGYTF.

V usage is TRBV2 and J usage is TRBJ2-5; D is undetermined. The CDR3 runs 13 residues. Germline values: CDR1 SNHLY, CDR2 FYNNEI. V was cut by 7 bases and J by 5 bases, with 14 bases left in between. The CDR3: CASISVLAETQYF. As DNA, the CDR3 is TGTGCCAGCATTTCCGTCTTGGCTGAGACCCAGTACTTC.

This clone was observed once. This rearrangement joins TRBV4-1 to TRBJ2-5, with 8 bases aligning to TRBD2. Germline V gene data show CDR1 as MGHRA and CDR2 as YSYEKL. This CDR3 has 16 amino acids. Trimming at V came to 3 bases and at J to 3 bases, leaving 9 bases not matched to a gene. The CDR3 loop reads CASSQVVSGLEETQYF. The CDR3 DNA reads as TGCGCCAGCAGCCAGGTCGTTTCGGGACTAGAAGAGACCCAGTACTTC.

CDR3 in DNA: TGTGCCAGCAGTCGCTCCCGGGACTCGAGAGGCTACACCTTC. Translation gives CASSRSRDSRGYTF. V is TRBV6-5 and J is TRBJ1-2; weak D call: TRBD1 (5 bases). From germline, CDR1 is MNHEY and CDR2 SVGAGI. This CDR3 spans 14 amino acids. V gave up 5 bases and J gave up 8 bases, with 18 bases separating them.

This clone was observed once. The gene calls are TRBV28 and TRBJ2-7; D may be TRBD2 (6 bases). This CDR3 region has 14 residues. Per germline, CDR1 MDHEN and CDR2 SYDVKM. Trimming removed 5 bases from V and 6 bases from J, with 17 bases in between. CDR3 residues: CASSRGVSLREQYF. CDR3 nucleotide sequence: TGTGCCAGCAGTCGCGGGGTCAGCCTGCGCGAGCAGTACTTC.